These 8 T cell receptor beta chains were sequenced from one sample in a study of T-cell reconstitution after alpha-beta-depleted transplantation in children. Researchers prepared the TCRbeta library using unique molecular identifiers, the study reports. TCRdb independently ran MiXCR on the PCR reads; one entry per CDR3 protein. This sample has about 610,000 distinct CDR3 sequences, with about 10% found just once. The input for sequencing was PBMCs from the stem cell graft donor, taken from the stem cell graft. The origin of the receptors is a human donor who donated a stem cell graft to a child with acute myeloid leukemia.

This rearrangement joins TRBV11-1 to TRBJ1-5; 7 bases agree with TRBD1. Germline CDR1 is SGHAT and CDR2 is FQDESV (reference sequence). The CDR3 length is 16 residues. The V and J ends lost 1 base and 1 base, in that order; junction bases with no gene match: 4. The CDR3 loop reads CASSLGQGGSNQPQHF. Here the CDR3 DNA reads TGTGCCAGCAGCTTAGGACAGGGCGGGAGCAATCAGCCCCAGCATTTT.

In its sample, this clonotype was seen many times. The rearrangement uses TRBV27 and TRBJ1-1; D gene ambiguous. Deletions cut 7 bases from V and 8 bases from J, with 17 bases between. Looked up from germline, CDR1 is MNHEY and CDR2 is SMNVEV (reference sequence). This CDR3 contains 13 residues. CDR3 residues: CASIHPLGVEAFF. The CDR3 DNA is TGTGCCAGCATTCACCCTCTGGGAGTAGAAGCTTTCTTT.

This clonotype has more than one count but fewer than ten. The V gene is TRBV10-3, the J gene TRBJ2-1, with D hard to call. V gave up 3 bases and J gave up 7 bases, with 13 bases separating them. CDR1 is ENHRY, CDR2 SYGVKD, per germline. The CDR3 has 14 residues. Here the CDR3 reads CAISDVASRNEQFF. In DNA form, the CDR3 reads TGTGCCATCAGTGACGTGGCTTCTAGGAATGAGCAGTTCTTC.

This clonotype has just a few counts. The genes are TRBV5-1 and TRBJ2-2; no firm D call. Germline assignment: CDR1 SGHRS and CDR2 YFSETQ. The CDR3 is 15 residues long. Trimming cost V 5 bases and J 0 bases, with 11 bases left between them. CDR3 in amino acids: CASRWSLSNTGELFF. The CDR3 coding sequence is TGCGCCAGCAGATGGAGTCTTTCGAACACCGGGGAGCTGTTTTTT.

This clonotype has more than one count but fewer than ten. The V gene is TRBV20-1, the J gene TRBJ2-1; D uncertain. V lost 6 bases and J lost 0, with 12 bases in between. Germline V gene sequence: CDR1 DFQATT, CDR2 SNEGSKA (reference sequence). The CDR3 sequence is 14 residues long. CDR3 in amino acids: CSAFAQYSYNEQFF. CDR3 nucleotides: TGCAGTGCCTTTGCGCAGTACTCCTACAATGAGCAGTTCTTC.

This clonotype has more than one count but fewer than ten. V and J are TRBV14 and TRBJ1-2, with no clear D. The CDR3 extends over 16 amino acids. Germline V gives CDR1 SGHDN, CDR2 FVKESK. The V and J ends lost 0 bases and 2 bases respectively, with 13 bases between them. The CDR3 spells CASSQDDLRSNYGYTF. For the CDR3, the DNA is TGTGCCAGCAGCCAAGATGATCTTCGGTCCAACTATGGCTACACCTTC. The whole variable domain, filled in from reference TRBV14 and TRBJ1-2, reads EAGVTQFPSHSVIEKGQTVTLRCDPISGHDNLYWYRRVMGKEIKFLLHFVKESKQDESGMPNNRFLAERTGGTYSTLKVQPAELEDSGVYFCASSQDDLRSNYGYTFGSGTRLTVV.

The chain is built from TRBV6-6 and TRBJ2-7; TRBD1 agrees at 10 bases. V dropped 6 bases and J dropped 6; count of bases not matched to a gene: 5. CDR3 size: 13 residues. Germline assignment: CDR1 MNHNY and CDR2 SVGAGI (reference sequence). The DNA of the CDR3 is TGTGCCAGCAGCTCCCGGGACAGGGGCGAGCAGTACTTC. Protein sequence: CASSSRDRGEQYF.

This rearrangement joins TRBV11-1 to TRBJ2-7; maybe TRBD2 (6 bases). The CDR3 runs to 13 residues. V was pared by 6 bases and J by 3 bases, with 12 bases between. Germline V lookup: CDR1 SGHAT, CDR2 FQDESV (reference sequence). CDR3 protein: CASRPPGSYEQYF. CDR3 nucleotides: TGTGCCAGCAGGCCCCCCGGGAGCTACGAGCAGTACTTC.